The 32 T cell receptor beta chains reported below all come from one sample, sequenced in a study of CD8 T cells in ankylosing spondylitis. TCRdb re-called the 5' RACE reads with MiXCR, one entry per CDR3 protein. The sample has approximately 90,000 distinct CDR3 sequences, roughly 8.3% seen once. Sequencing was done on a sample of blood, either unsorted or a sorted T cell fraction (not recorded which). These receptors were taken from a male donor with ankylosing spondylitis or in good health (not recorded which).

This clonotype was recorded at least ten times. The genes are TRBV7-9 and TRBJ2-7; D possibly corresponds to TRBD1 (5 bases). The CDR3 is 14 amino acids. The V end was cut by 4 bases, the J end by 5 bases, with 15 bases between. From germline, CDR1 is SEHNR and CDR2 FQNEAQ (reference sequence). DNA for the CDR3: TGTGCCAGCAGCTACGACATGACAGTAGACGAGCAGTACTTC. It specifies CASSYDMTVDEQYF.

This clonotype has a count of ten or more. This sequence joins TRBV7-2 and TRBJ1-1; D is undetermined. The germline V gene encodes CDR1 SGHTA and CDR2 FQGNSA. This CDR3 region has 14 residues. V shed 2 bases and J shed 4 bases, with 11 bases lying between them. The CDR3 DNA is TGTGCCAGCAGCTTACGGGGTAAGGCCACTGAAGCTTTCTTT. The encoded protein is CASSLRGKATEAFF.

This clonotype came up many times. This chain links TRBV9 with TRBJ1-1, with a tentative D call TRBD1 (6 bases). Germline V CDR1 and CDR2: SGDLS, YYNGEE. CDR3 length equals 16 residues. Trimming pared 4 bases from V and 0 bases from J, leaving 16 bases between. The CDR3 nucleotides are TGTGCCAGCAGCCCCCTCCGGACAGCTATGAACACTGAAGCTTTCTTT. Translating it yields CASSPLRTAMNTEAFF.

In this sample, this clonotype turned up many times. J is TRBJ2-1 and V is TRBV29-1; D may correspond to TRBD1 or TRBD2 (7 bases each). The length of the CDR3 is 16 residues. The V gene lost 4 bases and the J gene lost 4 bases, with 20 bases spanning the gap. CDR1 SQVTM and CDR2 ANQGSEA come from the germline V gene. The CDR3 DNA sequence: TGCAGCGTTGGGGGAGTGGACAGGCGGGGGTACAATGAGCAGTTCTTC. This encodes CSVGGVDRRGYNEQFF.

There are many counts of this clonotype. The rearrangement links TRBV2 to TRBJ2-1, with D hard to call. Germline V CDR1 and CDR2: SNHLY, FYNNEI. The ends were cut back, 3 bases at V and 0 bases at J, with 6 bases in the middle. The CDR3 spans 14 residues. The CDR3: CASSERSSYNEQFF. Written as DNA, the CDR3 is TGTGCCAGCAGTGAGAGGAGCTCCTACAATGAGCAGTTCTTC. Full variable domain (outside the CDR3, taken from reference TRBV2 and TRBJ2-1): EPEVTQTPSHQVTQMGQEVILRCVPISNHLYFYWYRQILGQKVEFLVSFYNNEISEKSEIFDDQFSVERPDGSNFTLKIRSTKLEDSAMYFCASSERSSYNEQFFGPGTRLTVL.

This clonotype was counted many times. This chain links TRBV20-1 with TRBJ2-1, with 15 bases matching TRBD2. CDR3 size: 19 residues. The V gene's germline CDR1 is DFQATT and CDR2 SNEGSKA (reference sequence). V was clipped by 0 bases and J by 6 bases; unmatched bases: 12. This chain's CDR3 is CSARDLGTSGRKDANEQFF. The CDR3 DNA follows: TGCAGTGCTAGAGATCTCGGGACTAGCGGGAGGAAGGATGCCAATGAGCAGTTCTTC.

In its sample, this clonotype was seen many times. The chain has TRBV15 and TRBJ1-3; D remains ambiguous. Trimming left V 0 bases short and J 8 bases short, with 5 bases between. This CDR3 contains 12 residues. The germline gives CDR1 LNHNV, CDR2 YYDKDF (reference sequence). CDR3 sequence (DNA): TGTGCCACCAGCAGAGATGAGGACACCATATATTTT. Translating it yields CATSRDEDTIYF.

This chain uses TRBV25-1 with TRBJ2-4; 13 bases fit TRBD2. Germline lookup yields CDR1 MGHDK and CDR2 SYGVNS. The CDR3 is made up of 15 amino acids. The ends lost 4 bases at V and 8 bases at J; junction bases unmatched: 5. CDR3 protein: CASSAWTSGSHIQYF. The CDR3 nucleotides are TGTGCCAGCAGTGCTTGGACTAGCGGGAGTCACATTCAGTACTTC.

This clonotype was counted ten times or more. The rearrangement joins TRBV9 to TRBJ1-1; 7 bases are shared with TRBD1. CDR3 length equals 15 residues. With V trimmed by 3 bases and J by 4 bases, 9 bases remained unmatched. Germline V CDR1 and CDR2: SGDLS, YYNGEE. The CDR3 loop is CASSATGSTGTEAFF. In nucleotides, the CDR3 is TGTGCCAGCAGCGCGACAGGGTCGACGGGCACTGAAGCTTTCTTT.

This clonotype was counted at least ten times. V usage is TRBV28 and J usage is TRBJ1-1; possible D gene TRBD1, 6 bases. CDR1 and CDR2 (germline): MDHEN, SYDVKM. V was trimmed by 6 bases and J by 0 bases, leaving 20 bases between them. There are 17 residues in the CDR3. CDR3 residues: CASSPPGHPLMNTEAFF. In DNA form, the CDR3 reads TGTGCCAGCAGCCCGCCGGGACACCCCCTTATGAACACTGAAGCTTTCTTT.

This clonotype was seen repeatedly, ten times or more. V is TRBV5-1 and J is TRBJ1-3; no clear D gene. The CDR3 consists of 15 residues. Germline CDR1 SGHRS, CDR2 YFSETQ. V lost 0 bases, J lost 1 base, and 8 bases lay in between. CDR3 in DNA: TGCGCCAGCAGCTTGGACACGCCATCTGGAAACACCATATATTTT. Amino acid sequence: CASSLDTPSGNTIYF.

This clonotype occurred many times. The CDR3 DNA sequence: TGTGCCAGCAGCACGGGACCGTCGAACACTGAAGCTTTCTTT. Its protein is CASSTGPSNTEAFF. The chain employs TRBV6-2 or TRBV6-3 and TRBJ1-1; D possibly corresponds to TRBD1 (5 bases). The CDR3 is made up of 14 amino acids. Trimming shortened V by 6 bases and J by 1 base, and 12 bases separated the two germline ends. Germline V lookup: CDR1 MNHEY, CDR2 SVGEGT.

The chain joins TRBV19 to TRBJ2-1; D perhaps matches TRBD1 (7 bases). The V gene's germline CDR1 is LNHDA and CDR2 SQIVND (reference sequence). V lost 4 bases and J lost 9, with 19 bases in between. This CDR3 comprises 15 residues. Written as DNA, the CDR3 is TGTGCCAGTAGTACCGGACAGGTTGGGGGGTCTGAGCAGTTCTTC. Amino acid sequence: CASSTGQVGGSEQFF.

In its sample, this clonotype was seen many times. V usage is TRBV11-3 and J usage is TRBJ2-2; no clear D. Germline CDR1 reads SGHNT; CDR2 reads YENEEA. CDR3 length: 13 amino acids. Trimming removed 0 bases from V and 6 bases from J, with 5 bases in between. This CDR3 is CASSLESSGELFF. CDR3 coding DNA: TGTGCCAGCAGCTTAGAGAGTTCCGGGGAGCTGTTTTTT. Combining the CDR3 with reference TRBV11-3 and TRBJ2-2 gives the whole variable domain EAGVVQSPRYKIIEKKQPVAFWCNPISGHNTLYWYLQNLGQGPELLIRYENEEAVDDSQLPKDRFSAERLKGVDSTLKIQPAELGDSAVYLCASSLESSGELFFGEGSRLTVL.

The chain is built from TRBV29-1 and TRBJ1-1, with TRBD1 as a possible D gene (6 bases). This CDR3 contains 13 residues. Trimming shortened V by 5 bases and J by 1 base, and 11 bases separated the two germline ends. CDR1 is SQVTM and CDR2 is ANQGSEA in the germline V gene. The CDR3 DNA is TGCAGCGTTCAACAGGGCGGGAACACTGAAGCTTTCTTT. Translating gives CSVQQGGNTEAFF.

This clonotype was picked up many times. The V call is TRBV7-9, the J call TRBJ2-3; D gene uncertain. V gave up 4 bases and J gave up 2 bases, with 4 bases separating them. Germline CDR1 is SEHNR and CDR2 is FQNEAQ (reference sequence). The CDR3 sequence is 12 residues long. CDR3 sequence reads: CASSSATDTQYF. DNA of the CDR3: TGTGCCAGCAGCTCCGCCACAGATACGCAGTATTTT.

This chain links TRBV12-3 or TRBV12-4 with TRBJ2-7, with a possible D match to TRBD2 (6 bases). The CDR3 runs 15 residues. Between the trimmed V and J ends, which lost 3 bases and 3 bases, there was a span of 15 bases. Here the CDR3 reads CASSFRGLASYEQYF. The CDR3 DNA reads as TGTGCCAGCAGTTTTCGTGGGCTAGCGAGCTACGAGCAGTACTTC.

This clonotype was found a few times. The rearrangement uses TRBV7-9 and TRBJ2-1, with a weak D call TRBD2 (6 bases). The CDR3 covers 14 residues. Germline CDR1 SEHNR, CDR2 FQNEAQ (reference sequence). Trimming took off 6 bases at V and 8 bases at J, with 17 bases between the two ends. The CDR3 DNA reads as TGTGCCAGCAGTCCCCCAGGAGGGCAATATGAGCAGTTCTTC. It translates to CASSPPGGQYEQFF.

A note on this clonotype: This may be a read error, as it is one base from a much larger clone. The rearrangement uses TRBV7-2 and TRBJ2-3; 9 bases agree with TRBD2. In germline, CDR1 is SGHTA, CDR2 FQGNSA. The CDR3 loop spans 14 amino acids. The CDR3 here is CANSFGLASDTQYF. The CDR3 bases are TGTGCCAACAGCTTCGGACTAGCGTCCGATACGCAGTATTTT.

In its sample, this clonotype was seen many times. V is TRBV12-3 or TRBV12-4 and J is TRBJ2-5, with D perhaps TRBD2 (5 bases). Trimming removed 8 bases at V and 7 bases at J, with 11 bases between. CDR3 length equals 11 residues. CDR3 region: CASRAEGTQYF. In DNA, the CDR3 is TGTGCCAGCCGGGCAGAGGGGACCCAGTACTTC.

This clonotype has a count of ten or more. This rearrangement joins TRBV20-1 to TRBJ1-1, with D perhaps matching TRBD1 (5 bases). The CDR3 is 12 amino acids. Trimming removed 6 bases from V and 6 bases from J, with 14 bases in between. Germline CDR1 DFQATT, CDR2 SNEGSKA (reference sequence). The CDR3 is CSARGRDPEAFF. The CDR3 region has the DNA TGCAGTGCCCGGGGCAGGGACCCTGAAGCTTTCTTT.

This clonotype was found many times. The germline gene is not matched at one end of the junction; a read error may be the cause. The chain combines TRBV7-7 with TRBJ2-5, with a weak D call TRBD2 (7 bases). The length of the CDR3 is 14 residues. The V gene's germline CDR1 is SSHAT and CDR2 FNYEAQ (reference sequence). The CDR3 spells CASSLTRGLETQYF. DNA of the CDR3: TGTGCTAGCAGCTTGACGCGGGGGCTCGAGACCCAGTACTTC.

This clonotype was counted a few times. The rearrangement links TRBV30 to TRBJ2-7, with 8 positions matching TRBD1. Trimming at V came to 0 bases and at J to 6 bases, leaving 7 bases not matched to a gene. The CDR3 contains 14 residues. CDR1 GTSNPN and CDR2 SVGIG come from the germline V gene (reference sequence). Written as DNA, the CDR3 is TGTGCCTGGAGTGTGCCAGGGGGCATTATCGAGCAGTACTTC. It yields the protein CAWSVPGGIIEQYF.

This clonotype was observed at least ten times. V is TRBV30 and J is TRBJ1-5; possibly TRBD1 for D (6 bases). Germline CDR1 reads GTSNPN; CDR2 reads SVGIG (reference sequence). There are 14 residues in the CDR3. V lost 1 base to trimming and J lost 3 bases, with 10 bases between them. This chain's CDR3 is CAWSAQGNNQPQHF. DNA of the CDR3: TGTGCCTGGAGTGCACAGGGAAACAATCAGCCCCAGCATTTT.

Ten or more counts support this clonotype. Here the CDR3 DNA reads TGTGCCAGCAGCCGCCGGGACTACCCTAATATGTTCTTC. Amino acid sequence: CASSRRDYPNMFF. The chain links TRBV7-9 to TRBJ2-1, with 7 bases fitting TRBD2. This CDR3 is built from 13 residues. CDR1 is SEHNR and CDR2 is FQNEAQ in the germline V gene (reference sequence). Trimming removed 5 bases from V and 15 bases from J; junction bases left unmatched: 13. Combining the CDR3 with reference TRBV7-9 and TRBJ2-1 gives the whole variable domain DTGVSQNPRHKITKRGQNVTFRCDPISEHNRLYWYRQTLGQGPEFLTYFQNEAQLEKSRLLSDRFSAERPKGSFSTLEIQRTEQGDSAMYLCASSRRDYPNMFFGPGTRLTVL.

As for this clonotype: Possible read error: a much larger clone is one base away. This chain connects TRBV6-5 to TRBJ2-7, with 7 bases that match TRBD1. The germline V gene has CDR1 MNHEY and CDR2 SVGAGI. This CDR3 contains 15 residues. The CDR3 sequence: CASSYSPGQFYEKYF. In DNA, the CDR3 is TGTGCCAGCAGTTACTCCCCGGGACAGTTCTACGAGAAGTACTTC.

This clonotype was counted at least ten times. The CDR3 DNA sequence: TGTGCCAGCAGCAACCGGGGGGGCCGCACAGATACGCAGTATTTT. Its translation: CASSNRGGRTDTQYF. The chain is built from TRBV7-2 and TRBJ2-3, with 8 nucleotides matching TRBD2. Germline V lookup: CDR1 SGHTA, CDR2 FQGNSA. The CDR3 contains 15 residues. The V segment lost 5 bases and the J segment 1 base; nucleotides outside the gene matches: 5.

In its sample, this clonotype was seen many times. This chain uses TRBV11-2 with TRBJ2-1; the D is unclear. V dropped 0 bases and J dropped 11 bases, with 8 bases sitting between them. The CDR3 length is 12 residues. The V gene's germline CDR1 is SGHAT and CDR2 FQNNGV. The CDR3 protein is CASSLDPRQQFF. The CDR3 DNA is TGTGCCAGCAGCTTAGATCCGAGACAGCAGTTCTTC.

Ten or more counts support this clonotype. The chain recombines TRBV4-3 with TRBJ2-6, with unresolved D. Germline CDR1 reads LGHNA; CDR2 reads YSLEER. The CDR3 totals 17 residues. Trimming pared 0 bases from V and 2 bases from J, leaving 11 bases between. The CDR3 loop is CASSQDNRLAGANVLTF. CDR3 in DNA: TGCGCCAGCAGCCAAGATAATCGGCTGGCTGGGGCCAACGTCCTGACTTTC.

This clonotype came up many times. The V and J genes are TRBV13 and TRBJ2-1, with a tentative D call TRBD2 (6 bases). V shed 1 base and J shed 6 bases, with 13 bases lying between them. Germline CDR1 is PRHDT and CDR2 is FYEKMQ (reference sequence). CDR3 size: 15 residues. CDR3: CASSLALAAGNEQFF. The CDR3 DNA follows: TGTGCCAGCAGCTTAGCACTAGCTGCGGGCAATGAGCAGTTCTTC.

This clonotype was seen ten or more times. The chain recombines TRBV27 with TRBJ1-5; D not resolved. Trimming cost V 5 bases and J 0 bases, with 5 bases left between them. Germline CDR1 and CDR2: MNHEY and SMNVEV (reference sequence). This CDR3 contains 13 residues. The CDR3 here is CASSRNSNQPQHF. CDR3 DNA sequence: TGTGCCAGCAGTCGCAATAGCAATCAGCCCCAGCATTTT.

This clonotype has at least ten counts. CDR3 residues: CASSLNMAGYTQYF. DNA for the CDR3: TGTGCCAGCAGCTTAAACATGGCGGGGTATACGCAGTATTTT. The chain carries TRBV7-2 and TRBJ2-3; D possibly corresponds to TRBD2 (6 bases). The CDR3 extends over 14 amino acids. V was cut by 2 bases and J by 7 bases, with 13 bases left in between. CDR1 and CDR2 (germline): SGHTA, FQGNSA.